The rows below give T cell receptor beta chains drawn from one sample of a study of T cells in Graves' hyperthyroidism and ophthalmopathy. TCRdb reanalysed the multiplex PCR reads using MiXCR and keeps one entry per CDR3 protein. The sample lists approximately 430,000 distinct CDR3 sequences, around 14% occurring once. Sequencing was performed on blood. These receptors all come from a woman aged 18-35 years with Graves' hyperthyroidism. CDR3s include the opening cysteine and the closing phenylalanine or tryptophan. Fields, in order: D gene, J gene, V gene, clone size, CDR3 protein, CDR3 DNA. A D gene is named only where the DNA matches it firmly. Only some rows state a clone size, as once, few, many or a class for expanded clones.

>NA|TRBJ1-2|TRBV6-6|many
CASSYGGFSDYTF
TGTGCCAGCAGTTACGGTGGTTTTAGTGACTACACCTTC
>TRBD2|TRBJ2-3|TRBV20-1|many
CSASGTSGDTQYF
TGCAGTGCTTCCGGGACTAGCGGGGATACGCAGTATTTT
>TRBD2|TRBJ2-7|TRBV20-1|few
CSASPGGLAGGLSSYEQYF
TGCAGTGCTAGCCCCGGGGGACTAGCGGGAGGGCTCAGCTCCTACGAGCAGTACTTC
>NA|TRBJ1-2|TRBV5-5|many
CASSTGGQTYGYTF
TGTGCCAGCAGCACTGGCGGACAGACCTATGGCTACACCTTC
>NA|TRBJ2-3|TRBV20-1|NA
CSAGTRGYTDTQYF
TGCAGTGCTGGCACTCGGGGGTACACAGATACGCAGTATTTT
>TRBD1|TRBJ1-3|TRBV5-1|NA
CASSLTGVGGNTIYF
TGCGCCAGCAGCTTGACAGGGGTTGGCGGAAACACCATATATTTT
>TRBD2|TRBJ2-3|TRBV12-3/TRBV12-4|many
CASSPGTSASTDTQYF
TGTGCCAGCAGCCCGGGGACTAGCGCTAGCACAGATACGCAGTATTTT
>NA|TRBJ2-5|TRBV4-1|many
CASSPEVRTETQYF
TGCGCCAGCAGCCCAGAGGTCAGGACGGAGACCCAGTACTTC
>TRBD1|TRBJ1-2|TRBV20-1|many
CSARDPGTGLVVYTF
TGCAGTGCTAGGGACCCCGGGACAGGGCTCGTTGTCTACACCTTC
>TRBD1|TRBJ2-7|TRBV5-1|NA
CASSRGTEKGEQYF
TGCGCCAGCAGCAGGGGGACAGAGAAGGGCGAGCAGTACTTC
>NA|TRBJ1-1|TRBV7-2|NA
CASSLLGGITEAFF
TGTGCCAGCAGCTTACTAGGGGGTATCACTGAAGCTTTCTTT